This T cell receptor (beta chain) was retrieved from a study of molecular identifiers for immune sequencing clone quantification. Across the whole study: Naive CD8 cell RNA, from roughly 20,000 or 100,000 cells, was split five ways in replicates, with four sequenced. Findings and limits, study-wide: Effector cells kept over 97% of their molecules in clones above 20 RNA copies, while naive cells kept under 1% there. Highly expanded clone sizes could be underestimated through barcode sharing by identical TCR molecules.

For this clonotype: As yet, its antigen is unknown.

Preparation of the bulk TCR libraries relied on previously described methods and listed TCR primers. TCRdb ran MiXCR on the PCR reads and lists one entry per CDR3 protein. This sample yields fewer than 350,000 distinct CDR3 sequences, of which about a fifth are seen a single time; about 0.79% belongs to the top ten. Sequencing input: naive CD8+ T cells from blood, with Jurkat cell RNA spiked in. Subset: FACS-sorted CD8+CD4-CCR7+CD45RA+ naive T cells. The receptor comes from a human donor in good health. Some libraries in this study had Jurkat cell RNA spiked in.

The CDR3 DNA is TGTGCCAGCAGCTTGTATGGGACCGGGACAGAGAAAGAGACCCAGTACTTC. Residues: CASSLYGTGTEKETQYF. The chain carries TRBV11-2 and TRBJ2-5, with TRBD1 matching over 7 bases. Germline assignment: CDR1 SGHAT and CDR2 FQNNGV. J was trimmed by 3 bases and V by 3 bases; bases with no gene match: 13. CDR3 length equals 17 residues.